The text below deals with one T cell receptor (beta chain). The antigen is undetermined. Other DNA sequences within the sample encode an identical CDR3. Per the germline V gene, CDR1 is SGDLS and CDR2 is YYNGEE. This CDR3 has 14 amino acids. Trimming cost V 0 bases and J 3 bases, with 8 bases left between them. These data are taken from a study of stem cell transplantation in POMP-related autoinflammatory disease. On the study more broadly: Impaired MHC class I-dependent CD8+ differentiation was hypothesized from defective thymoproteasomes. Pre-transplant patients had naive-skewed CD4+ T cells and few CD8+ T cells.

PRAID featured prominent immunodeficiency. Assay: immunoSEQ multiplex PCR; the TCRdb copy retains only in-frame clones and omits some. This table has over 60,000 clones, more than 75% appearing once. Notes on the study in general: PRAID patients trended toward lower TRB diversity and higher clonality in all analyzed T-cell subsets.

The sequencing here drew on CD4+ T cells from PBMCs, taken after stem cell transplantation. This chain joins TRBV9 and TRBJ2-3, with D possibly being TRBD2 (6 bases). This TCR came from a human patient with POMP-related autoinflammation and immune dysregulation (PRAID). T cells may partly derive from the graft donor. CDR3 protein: CASSVGGITDTQYF. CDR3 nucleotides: TGTGCCAGCAGCGTAGGCGGGATTACAGATACGCAGTATTTT.